This TCR beta chain was retrieved from a study of cytomegalovirus exposure and HLA in healthy donors. Study in general: Early released data had around 79 million unique TCRs, all coming from HLA-typed donors.

Researchers ran the PCR with 60 Vbeta and 13 Jbeta primers. Produced via immunoSEQ multiplex PCR; TCRdb's table is partial and in-frame only. The repertoire holds 90,000 to 140,000 clones, with around four fifths as singletons. This CDR3 comprises 14 residues. Trimming removed 0 bases at V and 6 bases at J, with 13 bases between. The V gene's germline CDR1 is SGHDT and CDR2 YYEEEE. This clone was seen more than once but under ten times. The chain has TRBV5-6 and TRBJ2-7; D gene unclear. The sequence came from a middle-aged woman in good health and CMV-seropositive. The sequencing sample was made of PBMCs. The CDR3 DNA reads TGTGCCAGCAGCTTGGTTACGGGTCATGTCGAGCAGTACTTC. The encoded protein is CASSLVTGHVEQYF.